This T cell receptor (beta chain) was sequenced during a study of shared clonotypes between healthy human individuals. Trimming pared 6 bases from V and 1 base from J, leaving 13 bases between. The CDR3 is 14 residues long. Germline lookup yields CDR1 SNHLY and CDR2 FYNNEI. TCRdb's copy holds only in-frame clones and misses some; the assay was immunoSEQ multiplex PCR. The sample lists some 2 million clones, about 95% occurring once. The sequenced sample was naive CD4+ T cells sorted from blood. Subset meaning: CD45RA+ positively selected. This TCR derives from a man between 18 and 35 years old in good health. V is TRBV2 and J is TRBJ2-7; maybe TRBD2 (5 bases). CDR3 sequence: CASRAGILSYEQYF. CDR3 nucleotides: TGTGCCAGCAGGGCCGGGATTCTGTCCTACGAGCAGTACTTC.